Shown below are 21 T cell receptor beta chains from a single sample sequenced in a study of Ad26.COV2.S vaccination and SARS-CoV-2 variants. Here immunoSEQ multiplex PCR was the method, and the copy in TCRdb shows in-frame clones only, minus some. Of 180,000 or so clones detected, around 90% appear once; the ten largest clones hold roughly 6%. The sequencing used peripheral blood, collected after recovery from COVID-19. The origin of the receptors is a human donor who had recovered from COVID-19.

The chain is built from TRBV6-5 and TRBJ2-5, with 10 bases aligning to TRBD2. The V gene's germline CDR1 is MNHEY and CDR2 SVGAGI. With V trimmed by 6 bases and J by 1 base, 5 bases remained unmatched. The CDR3 runs 15 residues. The CDR3 nucleotides are TGTGCCAGCAGCCTTAGCGGGAGGATCCAAGAGACCCAGTACTTC. This codes for CASSLSGRIQETQYF.

The chain is built from TRBV27 and TRBJ2-1; 7 bases fit TRBD1. This CDR3 contains 14 residues. V lost 6 bases and J lost 2; bases outside the gene matches: 4. Germline V gives CDR1 MNHEY, CDR2 SMNVEV (reference sequence). CDR3 loop: CASRDRSAYNEQFF. CDR3 sequence (DNA): TGTGCCAGCAGGGACAGGAGTGCCTACAATGAGCAGTTCTTC.

The gene calls are TRBV3-1 (or the pseudogene TRBV3-2) and TRBJ2-2, with D maybe TRBD2 (5 bases). The CDR3 totals 13 residues. Germline V CDR1 and CDR2: LGHDT, YNNKEL (reference sequence). The germline V and J ends were trimmed by 1 base and 7 bases, with 7 bases remaining between them. The CDR3 region has the DNA TGTGCCAGCAGCCAAGGGACTGGCGGGGAGCTGTTTTTT. It encodes CASSQGTGGELFF.

The V and J genes are TRBV4-1 and TRBJ2-7, with no clear D. Per germline, CDR1 MGHRA and CDR2 YSYEKL. The CDR3 totals 13 residues. V was pared by 4 bases and J by 0 bases, with 7 bases between. CDR3: CASSPGVSYEQYF. The CDR3 DNA reads TGCGCCAGCAGCCCTGGGGTCTCCTACGAGCAGTACTTC.

CDR3 nucleotide sequence: TGCGCCAGCAGCTTGGAGGCGGGCCTCGGTGAGCAGTTCTTC. It translates to CASSLEAGLGEQFF. V usage is TRBV5-1 and J usage is TRBJ2-1; maybe TRBD2 (5 bases). V was clipped by 0 bases and J by 9 bases, with 13 bases between them. The germline V gene encodes CDR1 SGHRS and CDR2 YFSETQ. The length of the CDR3 is 14 residues. The whole variable domain, remainder taken from reference TRBV5-1 and TRBJ2-1, is KAGVTQTPRYLIKTRGQQVTLSCSPISGHRSVSWYQQTPGQGLQFLFEYFSETQRNKGNFPGRFSGRQFSNSRSEMNVSTLELGDSALYLCASSLEAGLGEQFFGPGTRLTVL.

The rearrangement joins TRBV6-1 to TRBJ2-3; TRBD1 aligns across 7 bases. Unmatched junction bases numbered 7, after V lost 4 bases and J lost 0 bases. Germline assignment: CDR1 MNHNS and CDR2 SASEGT. The CDR3 is 16 amino acids. CDR3 sequence reads: CASSAHRGSSTDTQYF. Written as DNA, the CDR3 is TGTGCCAGCAGTGCCCACAGGGGATCTAGCACAGATACGCAGTATTTT.

The chain employs TRBV5-1 and TRBJ2-1, with TRBD2 matching over 10 bases. CDR1 is SGHRS and CDR2 is YFSETQ in the germline V gene. J lost 3 bases, V lost 4 bases, and 7 bases had no gene match. This CDR3 comprises 16 residues. The CDR3 bases are TGCGCCAGCAGCCCACAGGGGACTAGCGTCTACAATGAGCAGTTCTTC. Its protein is CASSPQGTSVYNEQFF.

The chain carries TRBV6-1 and TRBJ2-7; D gene uncertain. V lost 1 base and J lost 3, with 4 bases in between. Germline CDR1 MNHNS, CDR2 SASEGT. The length of the CDR3 is 12 residues. CDR3 sequence: CASSEGIYEQYF. The CDR3 DNA follows: TGTGCCAGCAGTGAAGGAATCTACGAGCAGTACTTC.

The chain is built from TRBV18 and TRBJ1-3; D unresolved. The CDR3 is 17 amino acids. Germline lookup yields CDR1 KGHSH and CDR2 LQKENI. V lost 2 bases, J lost 0 bases, and 14 bases lay in between. CDR3 sequence: CASSPSPARSSGNTIYF. The CDR3, as DNA: TGTGCCAGCTCACCATCCCCAGCCCGGAGCTCTGGAAACACCATATATTTT.

The chain joins TRBV5-8 to TRBJ2-2; possible D gene TRBD2, 6 bases. Germline V gene data show CDR1 as SGHTS and CDR2 as YDEGEE. V dropped 5 bases and J dropped 0 bases, with 11 bases sitting between them. The CDR3 has 15 residues. CDR3 coding DNA: TGTGCCAGCAGTTTACTAGCTGCGAACACCGGGGAGCTGTTTTTT. This gives the protein CASSLLAANTGELFF.

The J gene is TRBJ2-1, the V gene TRBV2; D remains unclear. Trimming pared 11 bases from V and 0 bases from J, leaving 11 bases between. Germline CDR1 reads SNHLY; CDR2 reads FYNNEI. This CDR3 contains 13 residues. The CDR3 spells CAGVASSYNEQFF. DNA for the CDR3: TGTGCCGGTGTTGCTAGCTCCTACAATGAGCAGTTCTTC.

The chain is built from TRBV18 and TRBJ1-1; TRBD1 matches at 7 bases. J gave up 1 base and V 3 bases, and 5 bases lay outside the gene matches. CDR1 and CDR2 (germline): KGHSH, LQKENI. The CDR3 has 15 amino acids. CDR3 bases: TGTGCCAGCTCACCGGGAGGGGGCCGGAACACTGAAGCTTTCTTT. It encodes CASSPGGGRNTEAFF.

The rearrangement links TRBV28 to TRBJ1-3; D uncertain. The CDR3 is made up of 14 amino acids. Deletions cut 6 bases from V and 0 bases from J, with 9 bases between. CDR1 is MDHEN and CDR2 is SYDVKM in the germline V gene. The CDR3 reads CASSLINSGNTIYF. The CDR3 DNA reads as TGTGCCAGCAGCCTCATTAACTCTGGAAACACCATATATTTT.

This chain joins TRBV5-1 and TRBJ2-5; D not certain. Deletions cut 0 bases from V and 5 bases from J, with 2 bases between. Germline CDR1 SGHRS, CDR2 YFSETQ. The CDR3 length is 11 residues. The CDR3 sequence is CASSLAETQYF. In DNA, the CDR3 is TGCGCCAGCAGCTTGGCGGAGACCCAGTACTTC.

This clone came up a few times. This chain uses TRBV6-6 with TRBJ2-1; TRBD1 agrees at 7 bases. J lost 5 bases, V lost 0 bases, and 4 bases had no gene match. This CDR3 is 15 amino acids long. The V gene's germline CDR1 is MNHNY and CDR2 SVGAGI (reference sequence). This chain's CDR3 is CASSYSLGQNNEQFF. CDR3 DNA: TGTGCCAGCAGTTACTCACTGGGACAGAACAATGAGCAGTTCTTC.

The rearrangement joins TRBV6-5 to TRBJ2-1; 11 bases agree with TRBD2. The CDR3 runs 15 residues. Losses at the gene ends were 6 bases for V and 9 bases for J; bases not matched to a gene: 10. From germline, CDR1 is MNHEY and CDR2 SVGAGI. The CDR3 DNA follows: TGTGCCAGCAGCTCCGCGCTAGCGGGAGGTAGTGAGCAGTTCTTC. It translates to CASSSALAGGSEQFF.

This chain joins TRBV7-8 and TRBJ2-3, with D hard to call. Germline V gene data show CDR1 as SGHVS and CDR2 as FQNEAQ. The CDR3 length is 16 residues. The V and J ends lost 5 bases and 0 bases respectively, with 15 bases between them. CDR3 DNA: TGTGCCAGCAGCGCCCCGACCCTCCACAGCACAGATACGCAGTATTTT. Amino acids: CASSAPTLHSTDTQYF.

The rearrangement uses TRBV9 and TRBJ1-2, with D perhaps TRBD1 (6 bases). There are 13 residues in the CDR3. Germline lookup yields CDR1 SGDLS and CDR2 YYNGEE. Deletions cut 0 bases from V and 8 bases from J, with 11 bases between. The CDR3 DNA reads TGTGCCAGCAGCGTAGACCCGGGGGCAGGCTACACCTTC. As protein: CASSVDPGAGYTF. Full variable domain (outside the CDR3, taken from reference TRBV9 and TRBJ1-2): DSGVTQTPKHLITATGQRVTLRCSPRSGDLSVYWYQQSLDQGLQFLIQYYNGEERAKGNILERFSAQQFPDLHSELNLSSLELGDSALYFCASSVDPGAGYTFGSGTRLTVV.

The gene calls are TRBV9 and TRBJ1-1, with D possibly TRBD1 on 6 matching bases. Per the germline V gene, CDR1 is SGDLS and CDR2 is YYNGEE. The CDR3 covers 13 residues. The germline V and J ends were trimmed by 0 bases and 10 bases, with 13 bases remaining between them. The CDR3 nucleotides read TGTGCCAGCAGCGTAGAATCCACAGGGAGAGCTTTCTTT. The encoded protein is CASSVESTGRAFF.

This chain uses TRBV29-1 with TRBJ2-7; TRBD1 matches at 7 bases. The CDR3 totals 13 residues. Unmatched junction bases numbered 6, after V lost 7 bases and J lost 0 bases. Germline lookup yields CDR1 SQVTM and CDR2 ANQGSEA. The CDR3 nucleotides are TGCAGCGCCCTGGCAGGGGGCTCCTACGAGCAGTACTTC. This codes for CSALAGGSYEQYF.

The V and J genes are TRBV15 and TRBJ1-5; a possible D gene is TRBD1 (5 bases). CDR3 size: 17 residues. Germline V gene lookup returns CDR1 LNHNV and CDR2 YYDKDF (reference sequence). V lost 4 bases and J lost 1, with 17 bases in between. CDR3 in DNA: TGTGCCACCAGCATAGCTCTCGGCGGGGGAAGCAATCAGCCCCAGCATTTT. Translated, it gives CATSIALGGGSNQPQHF.